The T cell receptor (beta chain) described here comes from a study of Graves' ophthalmopathy and Graves' hyperthyroidism. Across the whole study: At the time of initial diagnosis and before any treatment, peripheral blood was collected.

Clinical symptoms, serum thyroxine, TRAb, thyroid ultrasound and orbital computed tomography determined diagnosis. RNA transcripts were the source from which TCR beta CDR3 regions were amplified. HTBI primers primed a first-round RT-PCR, and a second-round multiplex PCR followed. TCRdb reprocessed the multiplex PCR reads with MiXCR, giving one entry per CDR3 protein. The sample carries roughly 700,000 distinct CDR3 sequences, roughly 40% recorded once. Germline-derived CDR1 and CDR2 are SGDLS and YYNGEE. The germline V and J ends were trimmed by 2 bases and 7 bases, with 19 bases remaining between them. CDR3 size: 15 residues. Concerning this clonotype: Its antigen is currently unknown.

Whole-study findings and limits: Blood samples also showed most expanded thyroid clonotypes exceeding 0.001 frequency.

The TCR comes from an adult man with Graves' ophthalmopathy. The specimen was peripheral blood. V usage is TRBV9 and J usage is TRBJ2-7, with D perhaps being TRBD1 or TRBD2 (5 bases each). The CDR3 loop reads CASSVGPRGSGEQYF. The CDR3 DNA reads TGTGCCAGCAGCGTCGGACCGAGGGGATCGGGTGAGCAGTACTTC.